This passage covers 11 T cell receptor beta chains from one sample sequenced in a study of blood T cell repertoires in COVID-19. Profiling relied on immunoSEQ multiplex PCR, and the TCRdb table lists in-frame clones only, not all of them. The table records around 130,000 clones, around 88% of them present only once. Sequenced material: peripheral blood. These TCRs come from a woman between 50 and 59 years old who had recovered from COVID-19.

The chain uses TRBV7-9 and TRBJ1-1; the match to TRBD1 covers 9 bases. J lost 5 bases, V lost 4 bases, and 2 bases had no gene match. CDR1 SEHNR and CDR2 FQNEAQ come from the germline V gene (reference sequence). CDR3 length equals 13 residues. This CDR3 reads CASSWTGETEAFF. For the CDR3, the DNA is TGTGCCAGCAGCTGGACAGGGGAGACTGAAGCTTTCTTT.

The chain couples TRBV13 to TRBJ2-5; 11 bases line up with TRBD1. J lost 4 bases, V lost 5 bases, and 6 bases had no gene match. Germline V lookup: CDR1 PRHDT, CDR2 FYEKMQ (reference sequence). This CDR3 contains 15 residues. The CDR3 protein is CASSIRTGGLETQYF. The DNA of the CDR3 is TGTGCCAGCAGCATCCGGACAGGGGGCTTAGAGACCCAGTACTTC.

This chain links TRBV19 with TRBJ1-5, with 10 bases aligning to TRBD1. CDR1 is LNHDA, CDR2 SQIVND, per germline (reference sequence). V gave up 4 bases and J gave up 8 bases; unmatched junction bases: 5. The CDR3 totals 14 residues. For the CDR3, the DNA is TGTGCCAGTAGTAAGGGACAGGGGACGAAGCCCCAGCATTTT. Its translation: CASSKGQGTKPQHF.

This rearrangement joins TRBV5-8 to TRBJ2-5; D possibly corresponds to TRBD2 (6 bases). V was clipped by 0 bases and J by 5 bases, with 14 bases between them. Germline V CDR1 and CDR2: SGHTS, YDEGEE. The CDR3 is 15 amino acids. CDR3 residues: CASSLVFGGTETQYF. In nucleotides, the CDR3 is TGTGCCAGCAGCTTGGTATTCGGCGGGACGGAGACCCAGTACTTC. The entire variable domain, with the rest obtained from reference TRBV5-8 and TRBJ2-5, is as follows: EAGVTQSPTHLIKTRGQQATLRCSPISGHTSVYWYQQALGLGLQFLLWYDEGEERNRGNFPPRFSGRQFPNYSSELNVNALELEDSALYLCASSLVFGGTETQYFGPGTRLLVL.

This chain joins TRBV6-5 and TRBJ2-7; TRBD1 matches at 7 bases. Germline lookup yields CDR1 MNHEY and CDR2 SVGAGI. This CDR3 comprises 13 residues. V was clipped by 5 bases and J by 4 bases; unmatched bases: 5. The CDR3 protein is CASSRDRSYEQYF. The CDR3 coding sequence is TGTGCCAGCAGTAGGGACAGATCTTACGAGCAGTACTTC.

The rearrangement uses TRBV11-2 and TRBJ2-1; perhaps TRBD1 as D (6 bases). The CDR3 covers 14 residues. Per the germline V gene, CDR1 is SGHAT and CDR2 is FQNNGV. V shed 8 bases and J shed 5 bases, with 16 bases lying between them. The CDR3 is CASVRARQDNEQFF. The CDR3 coding sequence is TGTGCCAGCGTCCGGGCTAGACAGGACAATGAGCAGTTCTTC.

The chain employs TRBV7-3 and TRBJ2-1; weak D call: TRBD2 (6 bases). Germline CDR1 is SGHTA and CDR2 is FQGTGA. The CDR3 has 13 residues. V gave up 4 bases and J gave up 6 bases, with 10 bases separating them. The CDR3 is CASSSSGGNEQFF. CDR3 DNA sequence: TGTGCCAGCAGCTCCTCCGGGGGCAATGAGCAGTTCTTC.

The V call is TRBV5-5, the J call TRBJ2-2; 7 bases match TRBD2. J gave up 1 base and V 4 bases, and 7 bases lay outside the gene matches. The CDR3 runs to 16 residues. Looked up from germline, CDR1 is SGHKS and CDR2 is YYEKEE (reference sequence). The chain's CDR3 is CASSGTAGENTGELFF. The CDR3 DNA reads as TGTGCCAGCAGCGGAACCGCGGGGGAGAACACCGGGGAGCTGTTTTTT.

The V call is TRBV11-3, the J call TRBJ1-2; TRBD1 aligns across 7 bases. The germline gives CDR1 SGHNT, CDR2 YENEEA. The CDR3 runs 14 residues. Losses at the gene ends were 5 bases for V and 8 bases for J; bases not matched to a gene: 11. CDR3 nucleotide sequence: TGTGCCAGCAGCACCCGGACAGGACGCGGAGGCTACACCTTC. Residues: CASSTRTGRGGYTF.

The rearrangement uses TRBV7-3 and TRBJ2-5; unclear D gene. The CDR3 extends over 12 amino acids. The V gene's germline CDR1 is SGHTA and CDR2 FQGTGA. The V end was cut by 6 bases, the J end by 7 bases, with 12 bases between. CDR3 region: CASSLEAGTQYF. In nucleotides, the CDR3 is TGTGCCAGCAGTCTCGAGGCCGGGACCCAGTACTTC.

CDR3 bases: TGTGCCAGCAGCCAAGACAATGGGCGTTTGGGCACTGAAGCTTTCTTT. This codes for CASSQDNGRLGTEAFF. The rearrangement uses TRBV3-1 (or the pseudogene TRBV3-2) and TRBJ1-1; no definite D call. Germline V gives CDR1 LGHDT, CDR2 YNNKEL (reference sequence). The V end lost 0 bases, the J end lost 4 bases, and 15 bases lay between the germline ends. The CDR3 contains 16 residues.